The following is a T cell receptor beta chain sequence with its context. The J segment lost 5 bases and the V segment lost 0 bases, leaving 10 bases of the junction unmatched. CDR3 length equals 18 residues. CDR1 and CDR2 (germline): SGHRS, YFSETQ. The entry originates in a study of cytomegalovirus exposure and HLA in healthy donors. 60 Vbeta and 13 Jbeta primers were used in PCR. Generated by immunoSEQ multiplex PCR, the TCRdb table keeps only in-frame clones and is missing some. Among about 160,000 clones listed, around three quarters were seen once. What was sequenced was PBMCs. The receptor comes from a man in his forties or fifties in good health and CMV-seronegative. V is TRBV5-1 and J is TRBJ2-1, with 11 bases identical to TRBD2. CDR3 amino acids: CASSLGLLTSGTHNEQFF. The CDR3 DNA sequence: TGCGCCAGCAGCTTGGGACTACTGACTAGCGGGACCCACAATGAGCAGTTCTTC.